The T cell receptor beta chain described here comes from a study of cytomegalovirus exposure and HLA in healthy donors. Findings and caveats of the study: Generally TCR sequences proved uncommon, though certain public TCRs appeared in numerous donors.

Turning to this clone: Its antigen remains unknown.

Using immunoSEQ multiplex PCR, the repertoire was profiled, and TCRdb retains in-frame clones only, with some absent. The table includes approximately 98,000 clones, 70% to 85% detected once. The CDR3 runs to 14 residues. Germline lookup yields CDR1 KGHSH and CDR2 LQKENI. V was clipped by 0 bases and J by 8 bases; unmatched bases: 5. The chain has TRBV18 and TRBJ1-2, with TRBD1 matching 8 bases. The sequence was obtained from a woman aged 18-29 years in good health and CMV-seronegative. Input material: PBMCs. The chain's CDR3 is CASSPPLTGVGYTF. CDR3 DNA sequence: TGTGCCAGCTCACCACCTTTGACAGGGGTCGGCTACACCTTC.